These 4 T cell receptor beta chains originate from one sample sequenced in a study of T-cell memory formation after mild COVID-19. One entry per CDR3 protein results from TCRdb running MiXCR on the 5' RACE reads. The profile shows almost 550,000 distinct CDR3 sequences, approximately 20% of them singletons. The sequenced sample was PBMCs or a T cell subset sorted from them (not recorded which). All receptors come from an adult woman who had mild COVID-19 (a few samples of this study predate the infection). Cell type and time point are not known.

The chain carries TRBV2 and TRBJ2-1; the D gene is possibly TRBD1 (5 bases). Germline CDR1 reads SNHLY; CDR2 reads FYNNEI. The CDR3 sequence is 14 residues long. The ends were cut back, 10 bases at V and 0 bases at J, with 13 bases in the middle. The CDR3 region has the DNA TGTGCCACCCGACAGACGAGCTCCTACAATGAGCAGTTCTTC. Encoded protein: CATRQTSSYNEQFF.

This clonotype was picked up a small number of times. CDR3 protein: CASSQDRRWGYTQYF. CDR3 sequence (DNA): TGCGCCAGCAGCCAAGATCGTCGGTGGGGATATACGCAGTATTTT. This chain uses TRBV4-3 with TRBJ2-3; no definite D call. Germline CDR1 is LGHNA and CDR2 is YSLEER. The ends were cut back, 0 bases at V and 7 bases at J, with 14 bases in the middle. The CDR3 loop spans 15 amino acids.

A few counts support this clonotype. The chain uses TRBV4-1 and TRBJ2-5, with TRBD1 identical over 9 bases. This CDR3 comprises 17 residues. Germline V gene lookup returns CDR1 MGHRA and CDR2 YSYEKL. Losses at the gene ends were 4 bases for V and 1 base for J; bases not matched to a gene: 10. The CDR3 coding sequence is TGCGCCAGCAGCCCAACTAGGGGACAGGGTCGCCAAGAGACCCAGTACTTC. Its protein is CASSPTRGQGRQETQYF.

Ten or more counts support this clonotype. The chain carries TRBV5-1 and TRBJ2-5; D remains ambiguous. Germline assignment: CDR1 SGHRS and CDR2 YFSETQ. V was clipped by 0 bases and J by 3 bases, with 0 bases between them. The CDR3 covers 11 residues. The CDR3 DNA reads TGCGCCAGCAGCTTGGAAGAGACCCAGTACTTC. Translation: CASSLEETQYF.